This TCR beta chain emerged from a study of T cell repertoires in cytomegalovirus infection (dated by TCRdb to between 2018 and 2021). In the study overall: Donor HLA type was relevant to the analysis, as public TCR beta signatures indicated carriage of CMV infection together with the matching HLA type. Overall study outcomes, separate from this receptor: In both this cohort and an independent roughly 350-donor cohort, the cumulative frequency of public TCR beta family members distinguished carriers of CMV infection plus the relevant HLA type. The ex vivo response was dominated by HLA-C-restricted CMV-specific TCR beta clonotypes, and the single most frequent clonotype in two of eight donors was supplied by these HLA-C-restricted clonotypes.

Via the germline V gene, CDR1 is MGHDK and CDR2 SYGVNS. The junction carries 9 bases between V and J, which are trimmed by 8 bases and 4 bases respectively. From the cysteine through the phenylalanine, the CDR3 covers 12 amino acids. Of the read, only the CDR3 DNA is kept; its 36 bases are in frame from base 1. As to this clonotype: Its antigen is still unknown. Per-base qualities were not stored, and no clone one base away is much larger.

The sequencer was an Illumina HiSeq 1500. TCRdb trimmed the raw reads at Q25, called clones with MiXCR and kept productive beta chains. Rows matching on CDR3 protein sequence are summarized as one entry with the most common DNA and genes. The sample has a few hundred thousand distinct CDR3 sequences on record, over 15% of them singletons. The ten largest clones capture around half of the sample. The chain joins TRBV25-1 to TRBJ1-5; the D gene is perhaps TRBD1, from 6 matching bases. The sample was CD8+ T cells from PBMCs. The TCR comes from a human donor in good health (CMV status not recorded). Some clones in this sample may be carry-over from other donors' samples. CDR3 region: CASSGQNQPQHF. The DNA is TGTGCCAGCTCAGGACAGAATCAGCCCCAGCATTTT.